The T cell receptor (beta chain) under discussion was sequenced for a study of cytomegalovirus exposure and HLA in healthy donors. Details on this clone: Its antigen is undetermined.

Findings and caveats of the study: Among donors in an Asian-associated ancestry cluster, a later analysis reportedly found fewer N-insertions than the roughly 610-donor mean. On later analysis, the bulk of CMV-associated TCR beta chains appeared to be HLA-restricted.

In the PCR, 60 Vbeta and 13 Jbeta primers were used. Only in-frame clones appear in the TCRdb table, and some are missing; sequencing was by immunoSEQ multiplex PCR. This repertoire shows approximately 200,000 clones, less than 85% found once; its top ten account for approximately 1.4%. The CDR3 extends over 12 amino acids. CDR1 is KGHSH and CDR2 is LQKENI in the germline V gene. With 6 bases removed from V and 0 bases from J, the gap between germline ends came to 4 bases. The source is a girl aged 10 to 17 in good health and CMV-seropositive. Sequenced sample: PBMCs. This chain links TRBV18 with TRBJ2-3; D remains ambiguous. The CDR3 loop reads CASSGSTDTQYF. The CDR3, as DNA: TGTGCCAGCTCCGGGAGCACAGATACGCAGTATTTT.